What follows is one T cell receptor beta chain and its context. What it binds is unknown. This specimen belongs to a study of T cells in Graves' hyperthyroidism and ophthalmopathy. For the study at large: Peripheral blood samples were taken at initial diagnosis, prior to any treatment.

With 1 base removed from V and 1 base from J, the gap between germline ends came to 7 bases. The CDR3 has 14 residues. CDR1 and CDR2 from the germline V gene are SQVTM and ANQGSEA. Study-level points and caveats: Researchers report that a 13 V-J model separated ophthalmopathy from stable hyperthyroidism.

Using RNA transcripts as the source, TCR beta CDR3 regions were amplified. During a first-round RT-PCR of the TCR CDR3, the HTBI primer set was used. TCRdb re-analysed the multiplex PCR reads in MiXCR, keeping a single row per CDR3 protein. The sample lists hundreds of thousands of distinct CDR3 sequences; just over 35% were seen once. The source is a woman aged 40 to 50 with Graves' hyperthyroidism. V is TRBV29-1 and J is TRBJ2-2; no reliable D call. Material for sequencing was blood. The CDR3 spells CSVEVSLNTGELFF. CDR3 coding DNA: TGCAGCGTTGAAGTTAGCTTGAACACCGGGGAGCTGTTTTTT.